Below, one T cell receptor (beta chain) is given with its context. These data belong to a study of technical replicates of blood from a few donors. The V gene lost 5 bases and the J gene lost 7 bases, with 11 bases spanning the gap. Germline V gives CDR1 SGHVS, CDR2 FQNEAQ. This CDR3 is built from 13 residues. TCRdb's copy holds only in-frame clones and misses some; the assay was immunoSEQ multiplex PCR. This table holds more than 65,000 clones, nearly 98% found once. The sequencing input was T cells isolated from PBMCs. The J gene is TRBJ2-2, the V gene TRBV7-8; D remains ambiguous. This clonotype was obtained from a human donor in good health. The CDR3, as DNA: TGTGCCAGCAGCACCAGTGCGGACGGGGAGCTGTTTTTT. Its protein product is CASSTSADGELFF.